This TCR beta chain was identified in a study of blood T cell repertoires in COVID-19. This clone was seen once. Per the study methods: How many nucleated cells were present was estimated from reference gene primer amplification. The protocol was immunoSEQ multiplex PCR, while the TCRdb copy is restricted to in-frame clones and leaves out a portion. The V and J calls and clone size were taken over from that table, and D and trimming were inferred from the DNA. In the table there are a few hundred thousand clones, roughly 80% of which are singletons. The V segment lost 3 bases and the J segment 6 bases; nucleotides outside the gene matches: 6. This CDR3 is built from 14 residues. The V gene's germline CDR1 is MDHEN and CDR2 SYDVKM.

Material for sequencing was peripheral blood. The chain employs TRBV28 and TRBJ1-2, with 8 bases matching TRBD1. The source is a human donor in a cohort sampled during active COVID-19. The CDR3 bases are TGTGCCAGCAGTTTGGCAGGGGGCTGGAATGGCTACACCTTC. Amino acids: CASSLAGGWNGYTF.